These T cell receptor beta chains were read from a single sample in a study of PD-L1 blockade in urothelial cancer. Data came from immunoSEQ multiplex PCR; TCRdb stores just in-frame clones and leaves some out. The sample holds about 130,000 clones, approximately 88% seen once. The input for sequencing was PBMCs, taken around atezolizumab (anti-PD-L1) treatment. These receptors originate from a man between 45 and 60 years old with urothelial cancer. The CDR3 runs from the conserved cysteine through the conserved F or W. The D gene is left open where the match is weak. For some rows the clone size is stated as once, few or many, or as a class when expanded; others skip it.

abundance: NA; j_gene: TRBJ1-6; d_gene: TRBD1; len: 16; v_gene: TRBV7-9; CDR3nt: TGTGCCAGCAGCTTAGGGACAGGGGGCTATAATTCACCCCTCCACTTT; CDR3aa: CASSLGTGGYNSPLHF
abundance: once; j_gene: TRBJ2-3; d_gene: TRBD1; len: 16; v_gene: TRBV18; CDR3nt: TGTGCCAGCTCACCACAGACACAGGGGTTCACAGATACGCAGTATTTT; CDR3aa: CASSPQTQGFTDTQYF
abundance: NA; j_gene: TRBJ1-3; d_gene: NA; len: 15; v_gene: TRBV5-1; CDR3nt: TGCGCCAGCACCCGAACAGGGACCTCTGGAAACACCATATATTTT; CDR3aa: CASTRTGTSGNTIYF
abundance: NA; j_gene: TRBJ2-2; d_gene: NA; len: 16; v_gene: TRBV18; CDR3nt: TGTGCCAGCTCAACCCGAGGGCAGCTAGGGACCGGGGAGCTGTTTTTT; CDR3aa: CASSTRGQLGTGELFF
abundance: NA; j_gene: TRBJ2-2; d_gene: NA; len: 13; v_gene: TRBV6-5; CDR3nt: TGTGCCAGCAGGCGTTTTCTCGTCGGGGAGCTGTTTTTT; CDR3aa: CASRRFLVGELFF
abundance: NA; j_gene: TRBJ2-6; d_gene: TRBD1; len: 18; v_gene: TRBV18; CDR3nt: TGTGCCAGCTCACCTTCTGGGACAGGGGGCGCTGGGGCCAACGTCCTGACTTTC; CDR3aa: CASSPSGTGGAGANVLTF
abundance: NA; j_gene: TRBJ1-5; d_gene: TRBD1; len: 14; v_gene: TRBV18; CDR3nt: TGTGCCAGCTCACCGGGACAGACCAATCAGCCCCAGCATTTT; CDR3aa: CASSPGQTNQPQHF
abundance: NA; j_gene: TRBJ2-7; d_gene: TRBD2; len: 13; v_gene: TRBV6-5; CDR3nt: TGTGCCAGCAGACCGGGACTAGCGGGAGGGTTGTACTTC; CDR3aa: CASRPGLAGGLYF
abundance: NA; j_gene: TRBJ2-7; d_gene: NA; len: 13; v_gene: TRBV30; CDR3nt: TGTGCCTGGAGTGTGAACACCGCGGGGGAGCAGTACTTC; CDR3aa: CAWSVNTAGEQYF
abundance: NA; j_gene: TRBJ2-3; d_gene: TRBD1; len: 15; v_gene: TRBV9; CDR3nt: TGTGCCAGCAGCTCCGGGACAGGGGACGGAGATACGCAGTATTTT; CDR3aa: CASSSGTGDGDTQYF
abundance: NA; j_gene: TRBJ1-1; d_gene: NA; len: 13; v_gene: TRBV19; CDR3nt: TGTGCCAGTAGTAACAGAGACAGGCGTGAAGCTTTCTTT; CDR3aa: CASSNRDRREAFF
abundance: NA; j_gene: TRBJ2-7; d_gene: TRBD1; len: 15; v_gene: TRBV7-2; CDR3nt: TGTGCCAGCAGCTCCGGACAGGCTAAGCTCTACGAGCAGTACTTC; CDR3aa: CASSSGQAKLYEQYF
abundance: NA; j_gene: TRBJ2-5; d_gene: NA; len: 12; v_gene: TRBV30; CDR3nt: TGTGCCTGGACCCTAGGGGGAGAGACCCAGTACTTC; CDR3aa: CAWTLGGETQYF
abundance: NA; j_gene: TRBJ2-7; d_gene: TRBD1; len: 11; v_gene: TRBV20-1; CDR3nt: TGCAGTGCACGGACAGGGTTCCAGCAGTACTTC; CDR3aa: CSARTGFQQYF
abundance: NA; j_gene: TRBJ1-2; d_gene: TRBD1; len: 15; v_gene: TRBV27; CDR3nt: TGTGCCAGCAGTCCGGGGACAGAGGTTAACTATGGCTACACCTTC; CDR3aa: CASSPGTEVNYGYTF
abundance: NA; j_gene: TRBJ2-1; d_gene: TRBD1; len: 16; v_gene: TRBV28; CDR3nt: TGTGCCAGCAGTTCACGGACAGGAGGTGCCTACAATGAGCAGTTCTTC; CDR3aa: CASSSRTGGAYNEQFF
abundance: NA; j_gene: TRBJ1-1; d_gene: NA; len: 16; v_gene: TRBV19; CDR3nt: TGTGCCAGTAGTACCCACCTCCTTGGCTCCGTCCCTGAAGCTTTCTTT; CDR3aa: CASSTHLLGSVPEAFF
abundance: NA; j_gene: TRBJ1-5; d_gene: NA; len: 13; v_gene: TRBV30; CDR3nt: TGTGCCTGGAGCTCGTTCGGGGTTCAGCCCCAGCATTTT; CDR3aa: CAWSSFGVQPQHF
abundance: NA; j_gene: TRBJ2-2; d_gene: TRBD2; len: 16; v_gene: TRBV4-2; CDR3nt: TGTGCCAGCAGCCCTCCGGCGGGAGCGAACACCGGGGAGCTGTTTTTT; CDR3aa: CASSPPAGANTGELFF
abundance: NA; j_gene: TRBJ1-5; d_gene: NA; len: 14; v_gene: TRBV7-8; CDR3nt: TGTGCCAGCAGCTTAGTGGCAGGCAATCAGCCCCAGCATTTT; CDR3aa: CASSLVAGNQPQHF
abundance: NA; j_gene: TRBJ2-7; d_gene: TRBD2; len: 13; v_gene: TRBV18; CDR3nt: TGTGCCAGCTCGACTAGCGGGACCACGGAACAGTACTTC; CDR3aa: CASSTSGTTEQYF
abundance: NA; j_gene: TRBJ2-7; d_gene: NA; len: 15; v_gene: TRBV7-2; CDR3nt: TGTGCCAGCAGCTTAGAAGGGCGACAGTCCTACGAGCAGTACTTC; CDR3aa: CASSLEGRQSYEQYF
abundance: NA; j_gene: TRBJ2-6; d_gene: TRBD1; len: 15; v_gene: TRBV28; CDR3nt: TGTGCCAGCACCAAGGGGGCGCGAGGGGCCAACGTCCTGACTTTC; CDR3aa: CASTKGARGANVLTF
abundance: NA; j_gene: TRBJ1-2; d_gene: TRBD1; len: 12; v_gene: TRBV5-6; CDR3nt: TGTGCCAGCAGCTCGAACAGGGGAGGCTACACCTTC; CDR3aa: CASSSNRGGYTF
abundance: NA; j_gene: TRBJ1-3; d_gene: NA; len: 16; v_gene: TRBV15; CDR3nt: TGTGCCACCAGCAGAGAAACAGGGCGAACTGGAAACACCATATATTTT; CDR3aa: CATSRETGRTGNTIYF
abundance: few; j_gene: TRBJ2-1; d_gene: NA; len: 12; v_gene: TRBV7-2; CDR3nt: TGTGCCAGCAGCCCCAGGGTGGGCGAGCAGTTCTTC; CDR3aa: CASSPRVGEQFF
abundance: NA; j_gene: TRBJ2-7; d_gene: TRBD1; len: 13; v_gene: TRBV19; CDR3nt: TGTGCCAGTACTCCAGACAGGGACCACGAGCAGTACTTC; CDR3aa: CASTPDRDHEQYF
abundance: NA; j_gene: TRBJ2-4; d_gene: NA; len: 15; v_gene: TRBV2; CDR3nt: TGTGCCAGCAGTCAAAACCAGGGGACAAAAAACATTCAGTACTTC; CDR3aa: CASSQNQGTKNIQYF
abundance: once; j_gene: TRBJ2-3; d_gene: TRBD2; len: 16; v_gene: TRBV28; CDR3nt: TGTGCCAGCATGGGGCGGGAGGTTTCAGTCACAGATACGCAGTATTTT; CDR3aa: CASMGREVSVTDTQYF
abundance: few; j_gene: TRBJ1-6; d_gene: TRBD1; len: 14; v_gene: TRBV5-4; CDR3nt: TGTGCCAGCAGCCCCGGGACAGTAAATTCACCCCTCCACTTT; CDR3aa: CASSPGTVNSPLHF
abundance: NA; j_gene: TRBJ2-1; d_gene: NA; len: 13; v_gene: TRBV7-3; CDR3nt: TGTGCCAGCAGCTTAGACAGGCACAATGAGCAGTTCTTC; CDR3aa: CASSLDRHNEQFF